One and the same sample provided the 3 T cell receptor beta chains below, sequenced in a study of blood T cell repertoires in COVID-19. Sequencing was performed with immunoSEQ multiplex PCR; in TCRdb, only in-frame clones are kept and a portion is missing. The table shows about 180,000 clones, with around 84% occurring only once. The sequenced sample consisted of PBMCs or T cells enriched from blood (not recorded which). The receptors originated from a man aged 45-65 years who had recovered from COVID-19.

J is TRBJ1-4 and V is TRBV25-1; TRBD1 matches 7 bases. After removal of 6 bases from V and 4 bases from J, the junction contained 11 bases not matched to a gene. Germline V CDR1 and CDR2: MGHDK, SYGVNS. The CDR3 consists of 16 residues. CDR3 region: CASSPDRGHVNEKLFF. In nucleotides, the CDR3 is TGTGCCAGCAGCCCCGATAGGGGGCACGTTAATGAAAAACTGTTTTTT.

J is TRBJ2-7 and V is TRBV18, with a tentative D call TRBD1 (6 bases). Trimming cost V 1 base and J 2 bases, with 9 bases left between them. Germline V gives CDR1 KGHSH, CDR2 LQKENI. The CDR3 sequence is 14 residues long. CDR3 residues: CASSPLTGTYEQYF. The CDR3 coding sequence is TGTGCCAGCTCACCACTTACAGGGACCTACGAGCAGTACTTC.

This chain connects TRBV6-5 to TRBJ2-3, with 7 bases aligning to TRBD2. Germline CDR1 MNHEY, CDR2 SVGAGI. The CDR3 covers 15 residues. V lost 7 bases, J lost 0 bases, and 7 bases stayed unmatched. The CDR3 sequence is CASKPGRGSTDTQYF. CDR3 DNA: TGTGCCAGCAAACCCGGGCGGGGGAGCACAGATACGCAGTATTTT.